These 21 T cell receptor beta chains were all obtained from the same sample, sequenced in a study of blood T cell repertoires in COVID-19. Measured with immunoSEQ multiplex PCR; TCRdb has only the in-frame clones, and not every one. The table lists 99,000 or so clones, about nine tenths of them singletons. Specimen: peripheral blood. These receptors all come from a man in his fifties with acute or convalescent COVID-19.

This clone was seen more than once but under ten times. V gene TRBV3-1 (or the pseudogene TRBV3-2) combines with J gene TRBJ1-2; no clear D gene. V was pared by 0 bases and J by 8 bases, with 4 bases between. This CDR3 is built from 11 residues. CDR1 is LGHDT and CDR2 is YNNKEL in the germline V gene (reference sequence). The CDR3, as DNA: TGTGCCAGCAGCCAAGAGAGAGGCTACACCTTC. The encoded protein is CASSQERGYTF.

The chain links TRBV6-1 to TRBJ2-5; maybe TRBD2 (6 bases). V was cut by 0 bases and J by 4 bases, with 12 bases left in between. The CDR3 sequence is 15 residues long. The germline V gene has CDR1 MNHNS and CDR2 SASEGT. CDR3 coding DNA: TGTGCCAGCAGTGAAGCGCAATCCGGGGGAGAGACCCAGTACTTC. As protein: CASSEAQSGGETQYF.

V gene TRBV11-2 combines with J gene TRBJ2-1, with 10 positions matching TRBD2. In germline, CDR1 is SGHAT, CDR2 FQNNGV. Losses at the gene ends were 5 bases for V and 1 base for J; bases not matched to a gene: 5. This CDR3 spans 16 amino acids. DNA of the CDR3: TGTGCCAGCAGCCTTTTTAGCGGGAGGTCCTACAATGAGCAGTTCTTC. This encodes CASSLFSGRSYNEQFF.

The CDR3 loop reads CASTSGNEQFF. The CDR3, as DNA: TGTGCCAGCACCTCCGGCAATGAGCAGTTCTTC. The chain joins TRBV6-6 to TRBJ2-1; no firm D call. The CDR3 is 11 residues long. Germline CDR1 reads MNHNY; CDR2 reads SVGAGI (reference sequence). Trimming shortened V by 7 bases and J by 6 bases, and 7 bases separated the two germline ends.

The chain uses TRBV28 and TRBJ1-4; D is perhaps TRBD1 (5 bases). The CDR3 spans 14 residues. Germline V gene sequence: CDR1 MDHEN, CDR2 SYDVKM. Trimming shortened V by 3 bases and J by 4 bases, and 9 bases separated the two germline ends. As DNA, the CDR3 is TGTGCCAGCAGTTTTTCCAGGGTTAATGAAAAACTGTTTTTT. Protein product: CASSFSRVNEKLFF.

This chain joins TRBV28 and TRBJ2-1; no firm D call. Trimming left V 6 bases short and J 5 bases short, with 17 bases between. This CDR3 contains 15 residues. Germline CDR1 MDHEN, CDR2 SYDVKM. The CDR3 region is CASSRRQDWDNEQFF. Here the CDR3 DNA reads TGTGCCAGCAGCCGACGGCAAGACTGGGACAATGAGCAGTTCTTC.

The rearrangement uses TRBV7-9 and TRBJ1-4; D gene unclear. This CDR3 has 13 amino acids. V gave up 5 bases and J gave up 11 bases, with 15 bases separating them. The germline CDR1 and CDR2 sequences are SEHNR and FQNEAQ (reference sequence). The CDR3 here is CASSQRTEGKLFF. CDR3 in DNA: TGTGCCAGCAGCCAGCGGACGGAAGGGAAACTGTTTTTT. The whole variable domain, remainder taken from reference TRBV7-9 and TRBJ1-4, is DTGVSQNPRHKITKRGQNVTFRCDPISEHNRLYWYRQTLGQGPEFLTYFQNEAQLEKSRLLSDRFSAERPKGSFSTLEIQRTEQGDSAMYLCASSQRTEGKLFFGSGTQLSVL.

This clone was counted a single time. The chain is built from TRBV19 and TRBJ1-6; 10 positions match TRBD1. Germline lookup yields CDR1 LNHDA and CDR2 SQIVND (reference sequence). CDR3 length: 13 residues. After removal of 11 bases from V and 10 bases from J, the junction contained 8 bases not matched to a gene. The CDR3 region is CACRDRGGSPLHF. In DNA, the CDR3 is TGTGCCTGCCGGGACAGGGGTGGATCACCCCTCCACTTT.

The rearrangement joins TRBV28 to TRBJ2-5; tentative D call: TRBD2 (5 bases). Germline CDR1 is MDHEN and CDR2 is SYDVKM. This CDR3 is 15 amino acids long. Between the trimmed V and J ends, which lost 1 base and 7 bases, there was a span of 16 bases. CDR3: CASSLFGQPGGTQYF. Written as DNA, the CDR3 is TGTGCCAGCAGTTTATTTGGTCAGCCTGGAGGGACCCAGTACTTC.

V usage is TRBV5-1 and J usage is TRBJ1-6; 11 bases align to TRBD1. This CDR3 spans 15 amino acids. Germline trimming cut 0 bases from V and 9 bases from J; bases unmatched to any gene: 2. Per germline, CDR1 SGHRS and CDR2 YFSETQ. The CDR3, as DNA: TGCGCCAGCAGCTTGGAGGGACAGGGGGGTTCACCCCTCCACTTT. It is translated as CASSLEGQGGSPLHF.

The CDR3 here is CASSLTGTDYGYTF. For the CDR3, the DNA is TGTGCCAGCAGTTTAACAGGGACGGACTATGGCTACACCTTC. V and J are TRBV28 and TRBJ1-2, with D possibly TRBD1 on 6 matching bases. The ends were cut back, 2 bases at V and 3 bases at J, with 10 bases in the middle. CDR1 and CDR2 (germline): MDHEN, SYDVKM. The CDR3 extends over 14 amino acids.

Of note for this clone: Different DNA sequences within this sample yield the same CDR3. This chain uses TRBV9 with TRBJ2-7, with 9 nucleotides matching TRBD2. The CDR3 is 15 amino acids. V dropped 4 bases and J dropped 1; count of bases not matched to a gene: 6. Germline V gives CDR1 SGDLS, CDR2 YYNGEE. The CDR3 protein is CASSRLAGGSYEQYF. CDR3 in DNA: TGTGCCAGCAGCCGTCTGGCGGGGGGGTCCTACGAGCAGTACTTC.

The rearrangement uses TRBV5-5 and TRBJ1-4; possible D gene TRBD1, 5 bases. V was shortened by 1 base and J by 3 bases, with 7 bases between the two germline ends. The germline CDR1 and CDR2 sequences are SGHKS and YYEKEE (reference sequence). This CDR3 region has 14 residues. The CDR3 DNA reads TGTGCCAGCAGCTTGCGGGGGTCTAATGAAAAACTGTTTTTT. Translated: CASSLRGSNEKLFF.

The chain combines TRBV11-2 with TRBJ2-7; 10 nucleotides line up with TRBD2. The length of the CDR3 is 14 residues. V shed 6 bases, J shed 1 base, and the junction held 3 bases outside the gene matches. Germline lookup yields CDR1 SGHAT and CDR2 FQNNGV. The chain's CDR3 is CASSRTSGSYEQYF. CDR3 DNA: TGTGCCAGCAGTCGGACTAGCGGTTCCTACGAGCAGTACTTC.

This rearrangement joins TRBV2 to TRBJ1-1; D not resolved. Germline CDR1 and CDR2: SNHLY and FYNNEI. The CDR3 sequence is 14 residues long. V lost 2 bases and J lost 0, with 7 bases in between. The CDR3 spells CASSEFTVNTEAFF. CDR3 nucleotide sequence: TGTGCCAGCAGTGAATTCACAGTGAACACTGAAGCTTTCTTT.

The genes are TRBV5-1 and TRBJ2-1; weak D call: TRBD1 (5 bases). Looked up from germline, CDR1 is SGHRS and CDR2 is YFSETQ. V dropped 0 bases and J dropped 5 bases, with 12 bases sitting between them. The CDR3 extends over 15 amino acids. CDR3 amino acids: CASSLVAGSDNEQFF. CDR3 DNA sequence: TGCGCCAGCAGCTTGGTGGCAGGGTCGGACAATGAGCAGTTCTTC.

This clone was counted a single time. The chain couples TRBV13 to TRBJ2-1, with TRBD2 identical over 10 bases. The junction had 8 bases not matched to a gene; V was cut back by 3 bases and J by 9 bases. Germline V gene data show CDR1 as PRHDT and CDR2 as FYEKMQ (reference sequence). The CDR3 spans 15 residues. CDR3 sequence (DNA): TGTGCCAGCAGCTTGTGGCTAGCGGGAGTGGGTGAGCAGTTCTTC. Its translation: CASSLWLAGVGEQFF.

This clone has a single count. This chain links TRBV30 with TRBJ2-1; 12 nucleotides agree with TRBD2. This CDR3 is 17 amino acids long. J gave up 5 bases and V 5 bases, and 13 bases lay outside the gene matches. Germline lookup yields CDR1 GTSNPN and CDR2 SVGIG (reference sequence). The CDR3 DNA sequence: TGTGCCTGGGCTCTACGACTAGCGGGAGTCAACGACAATGAGCAGTTCTTC. As protein: CAWALRLAGVNDNEQFF. Full variable domain (outside the CDR3, taken from reference TRBV30 and TRBJ2-1): SQTIHQWPATLVQPVGSPLSLECTVEGTSNPNLYWYRQAAGRGLQLLFYSVGIGQISSEVPQNLSASRPQDRQFILSSKKLLLSDSGFYLCAWALRLAGVNDNEQFFGPGTRLTVL.

The chain uses TRBV5-4 and TRBJ2-4; D is perhaps TRBD2 (6 bases). Per germline, CDR1 SGHNT and CDR2 YYREEE (reference sequence). The CDR3 loop spans 13 amino acids. Trimming removed 3 bases at V and 5 bases at J, with 9 bases between. The CDR3 nucleotides are TGTGCCAGCAGCTCCGGGACTCAAAACATTCAGTACTTC. Protein: CASSSGTQNIQYF. Supplemented by reference TRBV5-4 and TRBJ2-4, the full variable domain reads ETGVTQSPTHLIKTRGQQVTLRCSSQSGHNTVSWYQQALGQGPQFIFQYYREEENGRGNFPPRFSGLQFPNYSSELNVNALELDDSALYLCASSSGTQNIQYFGAGTRLSVL.

V gene TRBV29-1 combines with J gene TRBJ1-1; TRBD1 is a possible D gene (5 bases). With 7 bases removed from V and 1 base from J, the gap between germline ends came to 7 bases. CDR3 length: 11 amino acids. CDR1 and CDR2 from the germline V gene are SQVTM and ANQGSEA. CDR3 coding DNA: TGCAGCGCGACAGAGAACACTGAAGCTTTCTTT. Its translation: CSATENTEAFF.

The J gene is TRBJ2-2, the V gene TRBV11-3; D is undetermined. Germline lookup yields CDR1 SGHNT and CDR2 YENEEA. V lost 4 bases and J 6 bases, leaving 12 bases between the germline ends. There are 14 residues in the CDR3. Written as DNA, the CDR3 is TGTGCCAGCAGCTCGCGGCAGTTATCCGGGGAGCTGTTTTTT. It is translated as CASSSRQLSGELFF.